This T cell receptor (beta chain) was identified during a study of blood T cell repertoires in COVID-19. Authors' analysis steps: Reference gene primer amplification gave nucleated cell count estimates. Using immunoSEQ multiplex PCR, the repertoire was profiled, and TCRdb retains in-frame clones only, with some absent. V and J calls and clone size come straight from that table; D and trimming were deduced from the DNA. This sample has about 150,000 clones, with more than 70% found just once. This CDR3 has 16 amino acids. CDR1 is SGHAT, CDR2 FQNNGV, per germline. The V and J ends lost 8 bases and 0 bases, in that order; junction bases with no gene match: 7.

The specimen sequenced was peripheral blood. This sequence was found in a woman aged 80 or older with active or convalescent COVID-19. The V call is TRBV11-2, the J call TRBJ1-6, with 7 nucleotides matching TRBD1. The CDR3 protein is CASGDRVGSYNSPLHF. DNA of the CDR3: TGTGCCAGCGGCGACAGGGTGGGCTCCTATAATTCACCCCTCCACTTT.